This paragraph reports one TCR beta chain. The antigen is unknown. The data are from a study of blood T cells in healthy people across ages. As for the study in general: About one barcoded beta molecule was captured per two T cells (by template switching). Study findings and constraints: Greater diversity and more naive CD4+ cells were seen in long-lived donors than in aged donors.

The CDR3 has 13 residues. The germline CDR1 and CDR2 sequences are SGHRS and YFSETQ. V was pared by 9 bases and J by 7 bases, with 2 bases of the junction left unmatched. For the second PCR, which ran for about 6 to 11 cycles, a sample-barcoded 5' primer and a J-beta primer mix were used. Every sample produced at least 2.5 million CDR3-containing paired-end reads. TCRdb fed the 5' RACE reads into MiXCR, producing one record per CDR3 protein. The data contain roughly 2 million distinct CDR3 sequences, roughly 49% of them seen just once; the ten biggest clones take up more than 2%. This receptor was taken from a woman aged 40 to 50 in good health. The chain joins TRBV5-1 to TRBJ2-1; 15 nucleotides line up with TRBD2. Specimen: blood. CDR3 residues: CATGLAGGNEQFF. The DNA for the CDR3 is TGCGCCACGGGACTAGCGGGGGGTAATGAGCAGTTCTTC.